The 18 T cell receptor beta chains below were found in one sample sequenced in a study of cytotoxic CD8 clonotypes in ibrutinib-treated CLL (TCRdb year 2021). The library was built by means of the immunoSEQ multiplex PCR assay. TCRdb took this table from immuneACCESS and kept in-frame rearrangements with V and J called. Such tables lack part of the clones; where checked against another copy, unresolved V genes explain under half of the gap, and the rest is unexplained. This sample holds 300,000 to 400,000 clones; roughly 70% were observed only once. Jointly, the top ten make up under 8% of the sample. The sample in question was PBMCs, obtained after 36 months of ibrutinib treatment. The receptors come from a human donor with chronic lymphocytic leukemia.

V and J are TRBV28 and TRBJ2-1; D is undetermined. This CDR3 comprises 18 residues. V was trimmed by 3 bases and J by 0 bases, leaving 18 bases between them. CDR1 and CDR2 (germline): MDHEN, SYDVKM. The CDR3 coding sequence is TGTGCCAGCAGTTTCAGCCAGCGCTTCTTAAGCTCCTACAATGAGCAGTTCTTC. Amino acid sequence: CASSFSQRFLSSYNEQFF.

This clone has only a few counts. The sample holds other DNA sequences that translate to the same CDR3. The chain combines TRBV9 with TRBJ2-2, with no clear D. From germline, CDR1 is SGDLS and CDR2 YYNGEE. Trimming removed 4 bases from V and 4 bases from J, with 2 bases in between. The CDR3 extends over 11 amino acids. The CDR3: CASSITGELFF. DNA of the CDR3: TGTGCCAGCAGCATCACCGGGGAGCTGTTTTTT. Full variable domain (outside the CDR3, taken from reference TRBV9 and TRBJ2-2): DSGVTQTPKHLITATGQRVTLRCSPRSGDLSVYWYQQSLDQGLQFLIQYYNGEERAKGNILERFSAQQFPDLHSELNLSSLELGDSALYFCASSITGELFFGEGSRLTVL.

The genes are TRBV9 and TRBJ2-5, with TRBD1 matching over 8 bases. The CDR3 spans 15 residues. Trimming at V came to 4 bases and at J to 5 bases, leaving 10 bases not matched to a gene. Germline values: CDR1 SGDLS, CDR2 YYNGEE. The CDR3 here is CASSPRTGWVETQYF. The CDR3 nucleotides are TGTGCCAGCAGCCCGAGGACAGGGTGGGTGGAGACCCAGTACTTC.

This sequence joins TRBV7-8 and TRBJ1-1; D is uncertain. The CDR3 has 16 residues. Germline V CDR1 and CDR2: SGHVS, FQNEAQ. V was cut by 5 bases and J by 0 bases, with 16 bases left in between. CDR3 in amino acids: CASSVETSVMNTEAFF. The CDR3 coding sequence is TGTGCCAGCAGCGTAGAGACCTCGGTAATGAACACTGAAGCTTTCTTT. Looking up the rest from reference TRBV7-8 and TRBJ1-1 gives the full variable domain: GAGVSQSPRYKVAKRGQDVALRCDPISGHVSLFWYQQALGQGPEFLTYFQNEAQLDKSGLPSDRFFAERPEGSVSTLKIQRTQQEDSAVYLCASSVETSVMNTEAFFGQGTRLTVV.

This chain connects TRBV10-2 to TRBJ2-5; 10 positions agree with TRBD2. The V and J ends lost 8 bases and 5 bases, in that order; junction bases with no gene match: 8. CDR3 size: 14 residues. Germline V gene lookup returns CDR1 WSHSY and CDR2 SAAADI. The CDR3 loop is CASGSGGAGETQYF. The CDR3 DNA is TGCGCCAGCGGCAGCGGGGGGGCCGGTGAGACCCAGTACTTC.

This clone was found a few times. The chain links TRBV5-1 to TRBJ2-1; unclear D gene. V lost 7 bases to trimming and J lost 1 base, with 6 bases between them. This CDR3 is built from 12 residues. Per germline, CDR1 SGHRS and CDR2 YFSETQ. The CDR3 protein is CASAVSYNEQFF. The DNA for the CDR3 is TGCGCCAGCGCAGTTTCCTACAATGAGCAGTTCTTC.

The rearrangement links TRBV10-3 to TRBJ2-3; D might be TRBD2 (6 bases). Trimming cost V 3 bases and J 2 bases, with 15 bases left between them. This CDR3 is 16 amino acids long. CDR1 is ENHRY and CDR2 is SYGVKD in the germline V gene. CDR3 coding DNA: TGTGCCATCAGTGATCGTCGGCGGGGCCACACAGATACGCAGTATTTT. As protein: CAISDRRRGHTDTQYF.

CDR3 DNA sequence: TGTGCCAGCAGCTGGGACAGGGCCCACAATGAGCAGTTCTTC. This sequence encodes CASSWDRAHNEQFF. The chain links TRBV5-4 to TRBJ2-1, with 9 bases fitting TRBD1. CDR3 length: 14 residues. Losses at the gene ends were 3 bases for V and 5 bases for J; bases not matched to a gene: 3. Germline V CDR1 and CDR2: SGHNT, YYREEE (reference sequence).

The V gene is TRBV27, the J gene TRBJ2-7; 15 bases fit TRBD2. The V segment lost 5 bases and the J segment 6 bases; nucleotides outside the gene matches: 14. CDR1 MNHEY and CDR2 SMNVEV come from the germline V gene (reference sequence). The CDR3 runs 18 residues. For the CDR3, the DNA is TGTGCCAGCAGTCAAGGACTAGCGGGAGGGCCGCGCGTGAGCGAGCAGTACTTC. Translating gives CASSQGLAGGPRVSEQYF.

The chain employs TRBV28 and TRBJ2-7, with no clear D. Germline-derived CDR1 and CDR2 are MDHEN and SYDVKM. The CDR3 extends over 13 amino acids. The germline V and J ends were trimmed by 3 bases and 4 bases, with 10 bases remaining between them. Here the CDR3 reads CASSLSFRYEQYF. Here the CDR3 DNA reads TGTGCCAGCAGTTTGTCCTTCCGATACGAGCAGTACTTC.

This chain links TRBV6-1 with TRBJ2-5; 9 nucleotides agree with TRBD2. The CDR3 is made up of 17 amino acids. J was trimmed by 1 base and V by 2 bases; bases with no gene match: 8. The germline CDR1 and CDR2 sequences are MNHNS and SASEGT. This chain's CDR3 is CASSEWVSGGSQETQYF. CDR3 DNA: TGTGCCAGCAGTGAATGGGTTAGCGGGGGATCCCAAGAGACCCAGTACTTC.

The genes are TRBV28 and TRBJ1-3; 7 bases are a match to TRBD1. The V and J ends lost 7 bases and 2 bases, in that order; junction bases with no gene match: 11. The germline CDR1 and CDR2 sequences are MDHEN and SYDVKM. The CDR3 spans 16 residues. The CDR3 DNA sequence: TGTGCCAGCAAAGTCGACAGGGCGGCAACTGGAAACACCATATATTTT. Its protein product is CASKVDRAATGNTIYF.

This clone was counted a few times. This CDR3 is CASSLTWSGANVLTF. The CDR3 nucleotides are TGTGCCAGCAGCTTAACGTGGTCTGGGGCCAACGTCCTGACTTTC. This chain links TRBV7-9 with TRBJ2-6, with unresolved D. CDR1 SEHNR and CDR2 FQNEAQ come from the germline V gene (reference sequence). CDR3 length equals 15 residues. V was shortened by 2 bases and J by 1 base, with 6 bases between the two germline ends. The whole variable domain, remainder taken from reference TRBV7-9 and TRBJ2-6, is DTGVSQNPRHKITKRGQNVTFRCDPISEHNRLYWYRQTLGQGPEFLTYFQNEAQLEKSRLLSDRFSAERPKGSFSTLEIQRTEQGDSAMYLCASSLTWSGANVLTFGAGSRLTVL.

The rearrangement links TRBV14 to TRBJ2-2; no firm D call. The CDR3 contains 15 residues. Germline CDR1 and CDR2: SGHDN and FVKESK. With 1 base removed from V and 7 bases from J, the gap between germline ends came to 13 bases. CDR3: CASSQASLSIGELFF. The DNA of the CDR3 is TGTGCCAGCAGCCAAGCAAGCCTGAGCATCGGGGAGCTGTTTTTT.

V usage is TRBV7-3 and J usage is TRBJ1-6; 10 bases fit TRBD1. Per the germline V gene, CDR1 is SGHTA and CDR2 is FQGTGA. The CDR3 spans 15 residues. Trimming cost V 0 bases and J 13 bases; bases outside gene matches: 6. CDR3 protein: CASSLTGTGEDPLHF. DNA of the CDR3: TGTGCCAGCAGCTTAACTGGGACAGGGGAGGATCCCCTCCACTTT.

The gene calls are TRBV19 and TRBJ1-1, with 7 nucleotides matching TRBD1. This CDR3 contains 13 residues. V shed 5 bases, J shed 5 bases, and the junction held 5 bases outside the gene matches. Germline CDR1 and CDR2: LNHDA and SQIVND (reference sequence). CDR3 protein: CASSFRGGTEAFF. The DNA for the CDR3 is TGTGCCAGTAGTTTCAGGGGGGGGACTGAAGCTTTCTTT.

This clone was seen only once. This chain links TRBV5-6 with TRBJ1-1, with unresolved D. The CDR3 length is 14 residues. The germline V gene has CDR1 SGHDT and CDR2 YYEEEE. Trimming took off 0 bases at V and 11 bases at J, with 17 bases between the two ends. CDR3 sequence reads: CASSLVHTDTGAFF. The CDR3 DNA reads as TGTGCCAGCAGCTTGGTTCATACTGACACTGGTGCTTTCTTT.

This clone was seen only a few times. The rearrangement joins TRBV5-1 to TRBJ1-4; no definite D call. There are 15 residues in the CDR3. Trimming removed 4 bases from V and 0 bases from J, with 10 bases in between. Germline CDR1 reads SGHRS; CDR2 reads YFSETQ. CDR3 DNA sequence: TGCGCCAGCAGCCTCGGGCTTGCAACTAATGAAAAACTGTTTTTT. It codes for CASSLGLATNEKLFF.